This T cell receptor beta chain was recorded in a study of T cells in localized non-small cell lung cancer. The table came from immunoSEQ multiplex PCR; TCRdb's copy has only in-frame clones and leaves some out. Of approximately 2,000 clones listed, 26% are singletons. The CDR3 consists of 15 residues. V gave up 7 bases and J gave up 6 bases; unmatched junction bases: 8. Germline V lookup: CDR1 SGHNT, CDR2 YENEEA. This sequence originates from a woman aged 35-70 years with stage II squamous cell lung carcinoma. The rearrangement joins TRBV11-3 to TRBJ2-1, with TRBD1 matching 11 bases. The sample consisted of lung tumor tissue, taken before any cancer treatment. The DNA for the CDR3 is TGTGCCAGCATGGCGGACAGGGGGCGTAGCAATGAGCAGTTCTTC. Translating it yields CASMADRGRSNEQFF.